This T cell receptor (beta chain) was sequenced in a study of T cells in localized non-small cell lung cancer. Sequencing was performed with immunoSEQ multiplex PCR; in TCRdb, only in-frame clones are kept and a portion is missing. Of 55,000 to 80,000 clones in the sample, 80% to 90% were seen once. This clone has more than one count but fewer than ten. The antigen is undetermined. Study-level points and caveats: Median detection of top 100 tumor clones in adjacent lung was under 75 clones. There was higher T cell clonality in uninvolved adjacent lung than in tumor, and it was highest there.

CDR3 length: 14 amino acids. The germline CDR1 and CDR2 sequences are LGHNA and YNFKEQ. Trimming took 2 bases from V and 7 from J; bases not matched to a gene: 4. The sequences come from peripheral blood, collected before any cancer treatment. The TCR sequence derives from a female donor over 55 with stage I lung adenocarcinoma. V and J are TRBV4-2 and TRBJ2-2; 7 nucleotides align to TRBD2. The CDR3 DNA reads TGTGCCAGCAGCCAACCGGGAGGAGTCGGGGAGCTGTTTTTT. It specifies CASSQPGGVGELFF.